The clone carrying this TCR beta chain was recorded many times. Libraries used 2 million unsorted PBMCs kept frozen in RNAlater. These data belong to a study of neurological immune-mediated disorders. Per sequencing run, 15-18 subjects together gave over 170 million TCR-beta sequences. Using its own MiXCR run on the 5' RACE reads, TCRdb lists one record per CDR3 protein. The table shows around 25,000 distinct CDR3 sequences, with about 2.6% occurring only once. CDR3 size: 8 residues. V lost 5 bases, J lost 8 bases, and 0 bases lay in between. The V call is TRBV12-3 or TRBV12-4, the J call TRBJ1-1; unclear D gene. This TCR derives from a woman in her 50s with multiple sclerosis. Sequenced sample: PBMCs. CDR3 in DNA: TGTGCCAGCAGTGAAGCTTTCTTT. As protein: CASSEAFF.